The 32 T cell receptor beta chains given below trace back to one sample, sequenced in a study of blood T cell repertoires in COVID-19 (dated by TCRdb to 2020 to 2022). The library was produced with the immunoSEQ multiplex PCR assay. TCRdb limited this immuneACCESS table to in-frame rearrangements with V and J called. A share of clones is missing; checked studies link under half to unresolved V genes, and the rest is unexplained. The sample table shows 200,000 or so clones, and about 86% are seen once. Approximately 2.9% of the sample lies in the top ten. Sequenced material: peripheral blood. Receptors originate from a woman aged 25 to 39 who had recovered from COVID-19.

This clone was counted between two and nine times. The rearrangement links TRBV18 to TRBJ2-7; tentative D call: TRBD2 (6 bases). Trimming removed 6 bases at V and 4 bases at J, with 10 bases between. CDR1 KGHSH and CDR2 LQKENI come from the germline V gene. The CDR3 spans 12 residues. The CDR3 sequence: CASSDRGYEQYF. The CDR3 nucleotides read TGTGCCAGCTCGGACCGGGGGTACGAGCAGTACTTC.

This clone was seen ten or more times. Additional DNA sequences in this sample encode the identical CDR3. This chain uses TRBV12-3 or TRBV12-4 with TRBJ2-3; unclear D gene. Trimming cost V 2 bases and J 6 bases, with 3 bases left between them. The CDR3 contains 11 residues. The CDR3 DNA is TGTGCCAGCAGTTTATCGGATACGCAGTATTTT. This gives the protein CASSLSDTQYF.

The genes are TRBV28 and TRBJ1-1, with 10 bases that match TRBD1. This CDR3 is 15 amino acids long. V lost 4 bases to trimming and J lost 4 bases; unmatched junction nucleotides: 6. Germline V CDR1 and CDR2: MDHEN, SYDVKM. CDR3 protein: CASSWDRGRRTEAFF. DNA for the CDR3: TGTGCCAGCAGTTGGGACAGGGGTCGTCGCACTGAAGCTTTCTTT.

The V call is TRBV5-1, the J call TRBJ2-7; 7 bases match TRBD1. Germline loops: CDR1 SGHRS, CDR2 YFSETQ. This CDR3 is built from 14 residues. V shed 3 bases and J 5 bases; nucleotides not matched to a gene: 8. CDR3 in amino acids: CASSSATGTNEQYF. CDR3 nucleotide sequence: TGCGCCAGCAGCTCCGCGACAGGGACCAACGAGCAGTACTTC. The complete variable domain, with remaining parts taken from reference TRBV5-1 and TRBJ2-7, reads KAGVTQTPRYLIKTRGQQVTLSCSPISGHRSVSWYQQTPGQGLQFLFEYFSETQRNKGNFPGRFSGRQFSNSRSEMNVSTLELGDSALYLCASSSATGTNEQYFGPGTRLTVT.

V usage is TRBV7-9 and J usage is TRBJ2-1; D ambiguous. The germline V gene encodes CDR1 SEHNR and CDR2 FQNEAQ (reference sequence). V was trimmed by 0 bases and J by 5 bases, leaving 14 bases between them. The CDR3 spans 16 residues. DNA for the CDR3: TGTGCCAGCAGCTTAGCGGCGGAGAGGATCCACAATGAGCAGTTCTTC. It yields the protein CASSLAAERIHNEQFF. The complete variable domain, with remaining parts taken from reference TRBV7-9 and TRBJ2-1, reads DTGVSQNPRHKITKRGQNVTFRCDPISEHNRLYWYRQTLGQGPEFLTYFQNEAQLEKSRLLSDRFSAERPKGSFSTLEIQRTEQGDSAMYLCASSLAAERIHNEQFFGPGTRLTVL.

The rearrangement uses TRBV27 and TRBJ2-3; TRBD2 aligns across 10 bases. Germline lookup yields CDR1 MNHEY and CDR2 SMNVEV (reference sequence). The CDR3 runs to 16 residues. Unmatched junction bases numbered 8, after V lost 3 bases and J lost 5 bases. The CDR3 nucleotides are TGTGCCAGCAGTTTTCTGACTAGCGGGTTCTTAGATACGCAGTATTTT. Translated, it gives CASSFLTSGFLDTQYF.

The gene calls are TRBV27 and TRBJ2-1; tentatively, D is TRBD1 (5 bases). Deletions cut 3 bases from V and 1 base from J, with 10 bases between. The CDR3 is 15 residues long. Germline V lookup: CDR1 MNHEY, CDR2 SMNVEV (reference sequence). The CDR3 nucleotides are TGTGCCAGCAGTTTTGCAGGGCGGTCCTACAATGAGCAGTTCTTC. Its protein product is CASSFAGRSYNEQFF.

The chain couples TRBV5-6 to TRBJ2-1; D is undetermined. The CDR3 has 13 residues. The V end lost 2 bases, the J end lost 4 bases, and 7 bases lay between the germline ends. Germline CDR1 is SGHDT and CDR2 is YYEEEE. CDR3 nucleotides: TGTGCCAGCAGCTTTAGCTTTTACAATGAGCAGTTCTTC. It translates to CASSFSFYNEQFF.

This chain uses TRBV28 with TRBJ2-7; 7 bases agree with TRBD1. The CDR3 is 15 residues long. Germline V lookup: CDR1 MDHEN, CDR2 SYDVKM. Trimming removed 7 bases from V and 2 bases from J; junction bases left unmatched: 11. The CDR3 reads CASIIGRGTTYEQYF. CDR3 nucleotide sequence: TGTGCCAGCATCATAGGCAGGGGGACCACCTACGAGCAGTACTTC. Drawing the rest from reference TRBV28 and TRBJ2-7, the complete variable domain is DVKVTQSSRYLVKRTGEKVFLECVQDMDHENMFWYRQDPGLGLRLIYFSYDVKMKEKGDIPEGYSVSREKKERFSLILESASTNQTSMYLCASIIGRGTTYEQYFGPGTRLTVT.

This CDR3 reads CASCQGGDTQYF. In DNA, the CDR3 is TGTGCCAGCTGTCAAGGGGGCGATACGCAGTATTTT. The rearrangement links TRBV7-8 to TRBJ2-3; the match to TRBD1 covers 7 bases. The CDR3 spans 12 residues. The trim removed 8 bases at V and 6 bases at J, leaving 5 bases unmatched. CDR1 and CDR2 (germline): SGHVS, FQNEAQ.

V and J are TRBV2 and TRBJ2-7, with a tentative D call TRBD1 (5 bases). Trimming left V 2 bases short and J 0 bases short, with 8 bases between. Looked up from germline, CDR1 is SNHLY and CDR2 is FYNNEI. The CDR3 is made up of 14 amino acids. CDR3 bases: TGTGCCAGCAGTGAACAGGGAACCTCCTACGAGCAGTACTTC. Translation gives CASSEQGTSYEQYF.

V is TRBV5-4 and J is TRBJ1-6; 7 positions match TRBD1. The V gene end was trimmed by 3 bases and the J gene end by 2 bases; junction bases not matched to a gene: 2. Germline lookup yields CDR1 SGHNT and CDR2 YYREEE (reference sequence). This CDR3 has 15 residues. The CDR3 coding sequence is TGTGCCAGCAGCTCCGGGACAGCCTATAATTCACCCCTCCACTTT. The encoded protein is CASSSGTAYNSPLHF.

This clone occurred a few times. This could be a read error, since a much larger clone is one nucleotide away. The genes are TRBV14 and TRBJ2-7; no definite D call. The V gene's germline CDR1 is SGHDN and CDR2 FVKESK. CDR3 length equals 11 residues. V was trimmed by 3 bases and J by 3 bases, leaving 3 bases between them. The CDR3 coding sequence is TGTGCCAGCAGCCACGGCTACGAGCAGTACTTC. Translated, it gives CASSHGYEQYF.

The chain combines TRBV28 with TRBJ2-3; a possible D gene is TRBD2 (6 bases). Per germline, CDR1 MDHEN and CDR2 SYDVKM. The length of the CDR3 is 15 residues. V was clipped by 3 bases and J by 5 bases, with 15 bases between them. The CDR3, as DNA: TGTGCCAGCAGTTTGGGCGGAGGGCGCCGAGATACGCAGTATTTT. This gives the protein CASSLGGGRRDTQYF.

The V call is TRBV3-1 (or the pseudogene TRBV3-2), the J call TRBJ1-1, with D possibly matching TRBD1 (5 bases). This CDR3 is 13 amino acids long. CDR1 and CDR2 (germline): LGHDT, YNNKEL (reference sequence). Trimming pared 1 base from V and 5 bases from J, leaving 8 bases between. DNA for the CDR3: TGTGCCAGCAGCCAAGGCAGGGAAACTGAAGCTTTCTTT. It yields the protein CASSQGRETEAFF.

The chain carries TRBV28 and TRBJ2-7; no clear D. V gave up 4 bases and J gave up 3 bases, with 4 bases separating them. Germline CDR1 is MDHEN and CDR2 is SYDVKM. CDR3 length: 11 amino acids. In nucleotides, the CDR3 is TGTGCCAGCAGTTATTACTACGAGCAGTACTTC. It is translated as CASSYYYEQYF.

This clone was recorded once. The V and J genes are TRBV6-1 and TRBJ2-3, with D hard to call. Trimming took off 2 bases at V and 2 bases at J, with 14 bases between the two ends. The CDR3 has 16 residues. Germline V lookup: CDR1 MNHNS, CDR2 SASEGT. In DNA form, the CDR3 reads TGTGCCAGCAGTGAAATGCGCGCCACTTCCACAGATACGCAGTATTTT. Its protein product is CASSEMRATSTDTQYF.

Only one count was recorded for this clone. This rearrangement joins TRBV28 to TRBJ2-3; 8 nucleotides line up with TRBD1. With 3 bases clipped from V and 2 bases from J, the junction kept 7 bases outside the gene matches. Germline CDR1 reads MDHEN; CDR2 reads SYDVKM. The CDR3 extends over 16 amino acids. The chain's CDR3 is CASSFDGTGTTDTQYF. The CDR3 DNA follows: TGTGCCAGCAGTTTCGACGGGACAGGAACCACAGATACGCAGTATTTT.

The chain links TRBV27 to TRBJ2-7; 9 positions agree with TRBD1. Germline V gives CDR1 MNHEY, CDR2 SMNVEV (reference sequence). The CDR3 is 14 residues long. The V segment lost 6 bases and the J segment 2 bases; nucleotides outside the gene matches: 5. This chain's CDR3 is CASSPGQGPYEQYF. In DNA, the CDR3 is TGTGCCAGCAGCCCGGGACAGGGCCCCTACGAGCAGTACTTC.

This clone was picked up one time. The chain couples TRBV10-3 to TRBJ1-1, with D hard to call. The CDR3 runs to 14 residues. CDR1 is ENHRY and CDR2 is SYGVKD in the germline V gene. Deletions cut 4 bases from V and 4 bases from J, with 13 bases between. The CDR3 loop is CAISVEGSGTEAFF. DNA for the CDR3: TGTGCCATCAGTGTGGAGGGCTCGGGCACTGAAGCTTTCTTT.

The V call is TRBV9, the J call TRBJ2-1, with 9 bases that match TRBD2. Trimming removed 1 base from V and 0 bases from J; junction bases left unmatched: 5. Germline V gene sequence: CDR1 SGDLS, CDR2 YYNGEE. The CDR3 spans 17 residues. CDR3 sequence: CASSVRGLATSYNEQFF. In DNA form, the CDR3 reads TGTGCCAGCAGCGTAAGAGGACTAGCGACCTCCTACAATGAGCAGTTCTTC. Supplemented by reference TRBV9 and TRBJ2-1, the full variable domain reads DSGVTQTPKHLITATGQRVTLRCSPRSGDLSVYWYQQSLDQGLQFLIQYYNGEERAKGNILERFSAQQFPDLHSELNLSSLELGDSALYFCASSVRGLATSYNEQFFGPGTRLTVL.

V is TRBV3-1 (or the pseudogene TRBV3-2) and J is TRBJ2-1; tentatively, D is TRBD2 (6 bases). The CDR3 loop spans 16 amino acids. Trimming pared 1 base from V and 6 bases from J, leaving 16 bases between. The germline gives CDR1 LGHDT, CDR2 YNNKEL (reference sequence). This CDR3 reads CASSQGGLRESNEQFF. The CDR3 coding sequence is TGTGCCAGCAGCCAAGGGGGACTCCGGGAGTCCAATGAGCAGTTCTTC.

The chain joins TRBV9 to TRBJ2-1; 14 nucleotides match TRBD2. V lost 3 bases, J lost 13 bases, and 6 bases stayed unmatched. Germline assignment: CDR1 SGDLS and CDR2 YYNGEE. This CDR3 is built from 14 residues. The CDR3 DNA reads as TGTGCCAGCAGCGGAGGGACTAGCGGGAGTGTTCAGTTCTTC. It codes for CASSGGTSGSVQFF.

The chain carries TRBV6-2 or TRBV6-3 and TRBJ2-7, with 10 bases lining up with TRBD2. There are 15 residues in the CDR3. Losses at the gene ends were 2 bases for V and 3 bases for J; bases not matched to a gene: 4. The germline V gene encodes CDR1 MNHEY and CDR2 SVGEGT. The DNA for the CDR3 is TGTGCCAGCAGTTACCAGCGGGAGGGAGGCTACGAGCAGTACTTC. Its translation is CASSYQREGGYEQYF.

V is TRBV7-3 and J is TRBJ1-2; the match to TRBD1 covers 9 bases. This CDR3 spans 14 amino acids. V shed 3 bases, J shed 4 bases, and the junction held 3 bases outside the gene matches. Per the germline V gene, CDR1 is SGHTA and CDR2 is FQGTGA. In nucleotides, the CDR3 is TGTGCCAGCAGCTTCGGGACAGGGACCTATGGCTACACCTTC. This encodes CASSFGTGTYGYTF.

The J gene is TRBJ1-2, the V gene TRBV27, with TRBD1 matching over 7 bases. With 2 bases clipped from V and 1 base from J, the junction kept 10 bases outside the gene matches. Germline-derived CDR1 and CDR2 are MNHEY and SMNVEV (reference sequence). The CDR3 is made up of 17 amino acids. The CDR3 region is CASSLAGQPALNYGYTF. CDR3 sequence (DNA): TGTGCCAGCAGTTTAGCGGGACAGCCCGCTCTTAACTATGGCTACACCTTC.

This chain uses TRBV6-5 with TRBJ1-2; D not resolved. The germline V and J ends were trimmed by 4 bases and 4 bases, with 7 bases remaining between them. This CDR3 has 12 residues. The germline gives CDR1 MNHEY, CDR2 SVGAGI. This CDR3 reads CASSSTGYGYTF. The CDR3, as DNA: TGTGCCAGCAGTTCGACTGGCTATGGCTACACCTTC.

V usage is TRBV7-3 and J usage is TRBJ2-3; TRBD2 matches 7 bases. CDR1 SGHTA and CDR2 FQGTGA come from the germline V gene. J gave up 6 bases and V 5 bases, and 8 bases lay outside the gene matches. The CDR3 has 14 residues. The CDR3 here is CASSPSHGGDTQYF. The DNA of the CDR3 is TGTGCCAGCAGCCCCAGCCACGGGGGGGATACGCAGTATTTT.

The rearrangement uses TRBV10-2 and TRBJ2-7, with TRBD2 matching over 7 bases. The CDR3 length is 14 residues. Germline CDR1 and CDR2: WSHSY and SAAADI. The ends lost 7 bases at V and 0 bases at J; junction bases unmatched: 6. CDR3 sequence (DNA): TGCGCCAGCACGTCTAGCGGTAGCTCCTACGAGCAGTACTTC. This gives the protein CASTSSGSSYEQYF.

The V and J genes are TRBV28 and TRBJ1-5, with a weak D call TRBD1 (5 bases). The V gene's germline CDR1 is MDHEN and CDR2 SYDVKM. The CDR3 covers 15 residues. The V end was cut by 5 bases, the J end by 6 bases, with 17 bases between. CDR3 nucleotide sequence: TGTGCCAGCAGTGGAGACAGATTCCATCTTCAGCCCCAGCATTTT. Translation gives CASSGDRFHLQPQHF.

The rearrangement uses TRBV5-1 and TRBJ2-7, with TRBD2 as a possible D gene (5 bases). Deletions cut 0 bases from V and 5 bases from J, with 12 bases between. The CDR3 runs 14 residues. Germline loops: CDR1 SGHRS, CDR2 YFSETQ. As DNA, the CDR3 is TGCGCCAGCAGCTTGGGCGGGCCGGAGGACGAGCAGTACTTC. Amino acid sequence: CASSLGGPEDEQYF.

The chain carries TRBV6-5 and TRBJ2-7; no clear D. V gave up 0 bases and J gave up 8 bases, with 14 bases separating them. CDR3 length: 14 amino acids. Per germline, CDR1 MNHEY and CDR2 SVGAGI. In nucleotides, the CDR3 is TGTGCCAGCAGTTACTCGCACCCCCCGGTCCAGCAGTACTTC. Its protein product is CASSYSHPPVQQYF.